Shown below are 15 T cell receptor beta chains from a single sample sequenced in a study of OX40 agonist ivuxolimab in advanced cancers. Profiling relied on immunoSEQ multiplex PCR, and the TCRdb table lists in-frame clones only, not all of them. The profile shows 96,000 or so clones, roughly 88% of them singletons. This specimen was CD4+ or CD8+ T cells sorted from blood, taken in a trial of the OX40 agonist ivuxolimab. All receptors come from an adult with an advanced solid tumor such as melanoma, head and neck, liver or kidney cancer.

This chain links TRBV6-1 with TRBJ1-2; TRBD1 is a possible D gene (5 bases). This CDR3 region has 14 residues. Germline CDR1 is MNHNS and CDR2 is SASEGT. The V gene lost 1 base and the J gene lost 8 bases, with 14 bases spanning the gap. CDR3 amino acids: CASSEDRTLGGYTF. In nucleotides, the CDR3 is TGTGCCAGCAGTGAAGACAGGACCCTGGGCGGCTACACCTTC.

V usage is TRBV19 and J usage is TRBJ2-5; D is unclear. The CDR3 has 12 residues. V shed 4 bases and J shed 5 bases, with 8 bases lying between them. CDR1 and CDR2 (germline): LNHDA, SQIVND (reference sequence). The CDR3 loop is CASSTGYETQYF. In DNA, the CDR3 is TGTGCCAGTAGTACCGGATATGAGACCCAGTACTTC.

The chain employs TRBV15 and TRBJ2-5; 9 bases are a match to TRBD1. The germline gives CDR1 LNHNV, CDR2 YYDKDF (reference sequence). The CDR3 runs to 14 residues. The trim removed 1 base at V and 6 bases at J, leaving 3 bases unmatched. CDR3 nucleotide sequence: TGTGCCACCAGCAGAGCGACAGGGGGGCAGACCCAGTACTTC. Encoded protein: CATSRATGGQTQYF.

CDR3 sequence reads: CASSSGGGGGEKLFF. In DNA form, the CDR3 reads TGTGCCAGCAGCTCAGGGGGCGGAGGGGGTGAAAAACTGTTTTTT. This chain uses TRBV7-9 with TRBJ1-4, with TRBD1 matching over 8 bases. The ends lost 4 bases at V and 7 bases at J; junction bases unmatched: 8. This CDR3 is built from 15 residues. Per germline, CDR1 SEHNR and CDR2 FQNEAQ (reference sequence).

The J gene is TRBJ2-3, the V gene TRBV7-9; 8 bases fit TRBD2. Germline CDR1 SEHNR, CDR2 FQNEAQ (reference sequence). The V gene end was trimmed by 4 bases and the J gene end by 2 bases; junction bases not matched to a gene: 5. The CDR3 consists of 15 residues. The CDR3 is CASSSSGSPTDTQYF. In DNA, the CDR3 is TGTGCCAGCAGCTCGAGCGGGAGCCCCACAGATACGCAGTATTTT.

The rearrangement links TRBV7-2 to TRBJ2-7; 7 bases fit TRBD2. V trimming: 1 base; J trimming: 3 bases; junction bases outside the gene matches: 3. CDR1 SGHTA and CDR2 FQGNSA come from the germline V gene. This CDR3 contains 14 residues. DNA of the CDR3: TGTGCCAGCAGCTTAGAGTCGGGGGGCTACGAGCAGTACTTC. The encoded protein is CASSLESGGYEQYF.

V and J are TRBV11-3 and TRBJ2-1, with D unclear. The CDR3 contains 14 residues. With 3 bases removed from V and 7 bases from J, the gap between germline ends came to 13 bases. The germline CDR1 and CDR2 sequences are SGHNT and YENEEA. The chain's CDR3 is CASSFGNDLNEQFF. CDR3 in DNA: TGTGCCAGCAGCTTCGGAAATGACCTAAATGAGCAGTTCTTC.

The rearrangement links TRBV5-6 to TRBJ2-5; TRBD2 matches 11 bases. V lost 3 bases, J lost 2 bases, and 9 bases stayed unmatched. The CDR3 sequence is 17 residues long. Germline V gene lookup returns CDR1 SGHDT and CDR2 YYEEEE. The CDR3 loop reads CASSSLGGLAGQETQYF. CDR3 nucleotide sequence: TGTGCCAGCAGCTCCCTCGGAGGACTAGCGGGTCAAGAGACCCAGTACTTC.

This chain uses TRBV28 with TRBJ2-7; 9 positions match TRBD1. This CDR3 region has 16 residues. The V segment lost 5 bases and the J segment 1 base; nucleotides outside the gene matches: 9. Germline V gives CDR1 MDHEN, CDR2 SYDVKM. The CDR3 is CASSLYGTGLSYEQYF. In DNA form, the CDR3 reads TGTGCCAGCAGTCTCTACGGGACAGGGCTGTCCTACGAGCAGTACTTC.

The CDR3 DNA reads TGTGCCAGCAGCCCAGGGGTAGCGGGCGAGACCCAGTACTTC. This translates into CASSPGVAGETQYF. This chain joins TRBV7-2 and TRBJ2-5, with a weak D call TRBD2 (7 bases). Trimming pared 5 bases from V and 5 bases from J, leaving 15 bases between. The germline CDR1 and CDR2 sequences are SGHTA and FQGNSA. This CDR3 contains 14 residues.

The V and J genes are TRBV5-1 and TRBJ2-5; D possibly corresponds to TRBD1 (6 bases). Germline V gives CDR1 SGHRS, CDR2 YFSETQ. The CDR3 sequence is 14 residues long. The V and J ends lost 6 bases and 2 bases respectively, with 14 bases between them. The CDR3 DNA follows: TGCGCCAGCACCGATTTGAGGGGGCAAGAGACCCAGTACTTC. Its translation: CASTDLRGQETQYF. The variable domain in full, completed from reference TRBV5-1 and TRBJ2-5, reads KAGVTQTPRYLIKTRGQQVTLSCSPISGHRSVSWYQQTPGQGLQFLFEYFSETQRNKGNFPGRFSGRQFSNSRSEMNVSTLELGDSALYLCASTDLRGQETQYFGPGTRLLVL.

This clone was detected only once. The chain recombines TRBV5-5 with TRBJ2-5; no clear D. This CDR3 is 14 amino acids long. Germline values: CDR1 SGHKS, CDR2 YYEKEE (reference sequence). The V and J ends lost 0 bases and 2 bases respectively, with 8 bases between them. The CDR3 coding sequence is TGTGCCAGCAGCTTGGATCCGGGTCAAGAGACCCAGTACTTC. Translating it yields CASSLDPGQETQYF.

The chain joins TRBV30 to TRBJ2-1; 11 positions agree with TRBD2. The CDR3 runs to 14 residues. With V trimmed by 4 bases and J by 6 bases, 5 bases remained unmatched. Germline CDR1 is GTSNPN and CDR2 is SVGIG (reference sequence). The CDR3: CAWTTSGASNEQFF. In nucleotides, the CDR3 is TGTGCCTGGACGACTAGCGGGGCCAGCAATGAGCAGTTCTTC. Supplemented by reference TRBV30 and TRBJ2-1, the full variable domain reads SQTIHQWPATLVQPVGSPLSLECTVEGTSNPNLYWYRQAAGRGLQLLFYSVGIGQISSEVPQNLSASRPQDRQFILSSKKLLLSDSGFYLCAWTTSGASNEQFFGPGTRLTVL.

The chain couples TRBV11-2 to TRBJ2-3; tentatively, D is TRBD2 (6 bases). V shed 3 bases and J shed 3 bases, with 13 bases lying between them. The CDR3 contains 15 residues. Germline values: CDR1 SGHAT, CDR2 FQNNGV. This CDR3 reads CASSFTGSPTDTQYF. The CDR3, as DNA: TGTGCCAGCAGCTTTACCGGGAGTCCGACAGATACGCAGTATTTT.

This clone was seen only a few times. The chain recombines TRBV9 with TRBJ2-2; D could derive from TRBD1 or TRBD2 (5 bases each). The V end was cut by 4 bases, the J end by 0 bases, with 13 bases between. The CDR3 spans 16 residues. The germline CDR1 and CDR2 sequences are SGDLS and YYNGEE. CDR3 in amino acids: CASSLGTFANTGELFF. CDR3 sequence (DNA): TGTGCCAGCAGCCTTGGGACGTTTGCGAACACCGGGGAGCTGTTTTTT.